The sequence of this T cell receptor (beta chain) was determined in a study of cytomegalovirus exposure and HLA in healthy donors. The wider study: There were approximately 85 million unique TCRs (from HLA-typed donors) in an early data release. Study-level results: Presence/absence comparisons presumed near-even sequencing depth among donors.

The PCR used 60 Vbeta and 13 Jbeta primers. Assay used: immunoSEQ multiplex PCR; TCRdb lists only in-frame clones, some missing. This table has around 140,000 clones, around 80% appearing once. With 5 bases removed from V and 5 bases from J, the gap between germline ends came to 18 bases. The CDR3 is made up of 15 amino acids. Germline assignment: CDR1 LNHDA and CDR2 SQIVND (reference sequence). With regard to this clone: Antigen: not known.

This sequence was found in a female donor in good health and CMV-seropositive. The V call is TRBV19, the J call TRBJ2-5; possible D gene TRBD2, 6 bases. Sample: PBMCs. For the CDR3, the DNA is TGTGCCAGTAGTGATAACGGCTACCGGGAGGAGACCCAGTACTTC. It yields the protein CASSDNGYREETQYF. The whole variable domain, filled in from reference TRBV19 and TRBJ2-5, reads DGGITQSPKYLFRKEGQNVTLSCEQNLNHDAMYWYRQDPGQGLRLIYYSQIVNDFQKGDIAEGYSVSREKKESFPLTVTSAQKNPTAFYLCASSDNGYREETQYFGPGTRLLVL.